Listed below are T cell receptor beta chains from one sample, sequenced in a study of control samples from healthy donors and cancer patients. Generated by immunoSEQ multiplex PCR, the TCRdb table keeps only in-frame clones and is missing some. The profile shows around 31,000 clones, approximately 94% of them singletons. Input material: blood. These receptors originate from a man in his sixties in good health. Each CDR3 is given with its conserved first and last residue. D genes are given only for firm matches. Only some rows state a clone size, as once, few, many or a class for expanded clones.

cdr3_aa: CASSSEGGWNTGELFF; cdr3_nt: TGTGCCAGCAGCTCAGAAGGGGGTTGGAACACCGGGGAGCTGTTTTTT; d_call: -; v_call: TRBV7-6; clone_size: -; j_call: TRBJ2-2
cdr3_aa: CASSAVAGGRQFF; cdr3_nt: TGTGCCAGCAGCGCAGTGGCAGGCGGGCGGCAGTTCTTC; d_call: -; v_call: TRBV11-3; clone_size: -; j_call: TRBJ2-1
cdr3_aa: CASSLGDSYGYTF; cdr3_nt: TGTGCCAGCAGCTTAGGGGACAGCTATGGCTACACCTTC; d_call: TRBD1; v_call: TRBV7-2; clone_size: few; j_call: TRBJ1-2
cdr3_aa: CATSDPGPWSTDTQYF; cdr3_nt: TGTGCCACCAGTGATCCGGGACCGTGGAGCACAGATACGCAGTATTTT; d_call: -; v_call: TRBV24-1; clone_size: -; j_call: TRBJ2-3
cdr3_aa: CASSVYRTNTEAFF; cdr3_nt: TGTGCCAGCAGCGTGTACAGGACGAACACTGAAGCTTTCTTT; d_call: -; v_call: TRBV9; clone_size: -; j_call: TRBJ1-1
cdr3_aa: CASSGTSTGTTYEQYF; cdr3_nt: TGCGCCAGCAGTGGAACTTCGACAGGGACTACCTACGAGCAGTACTTC; d_call: -; v_call: TRBV10-2; clone_size: -; j_call: TRBJ2-7
cdr3_aa: CAWSGGGRTEAFF; cdr3_nt: TGTGCCTGGAGTGGCGGGGGCCGCACTGAAGCTTTCTTT; d_call: -; v_call: TRBV30; clone_size: -; j_call: TRBJ1-1
cdr3_aa: CASSDGTTGRAFF; cdr3_nt: TGTGCCAGCAGCGACGGGACAACAGGGAGAGCTTTCTTT; d_call: -; v_call: TRBV9; clone_size: -; j_call: TRBJ1-1
cdr3_aa: CASSLRLAGAGDTQYF; cdr3_nt: TGTGCCAGCAGCTTAAGACTAGCGGGGGCGGGAGATACGCAGTATTTT; d_call: TRBD2; v_call: TRBV11-2; clone_size: once; j_call: TRBJ2-3
cdr3_aa: CASSPDRSGANVLTF; cdr3_nt: TGTGCCAGCAGCCCGGACAGGTCCGGGGCCAACGTCCTGACTTTC; d_call: TRBD1; v_call: TRBV7-7; clone_size: -; j_call: TRBJ2-6
cdr3_aa: CASSLGPSGETQYF; cdr3_nt: TGTGCCAGCAGCCTCGGTCCCAGTGGGGAGACCCAGTACTTC; d_call: -; v_call: TRBV3-1/TRBV3-2; clone_size: -; j_call: TRBJ2-5
cdr3_aa: CASSLLANTGELFF; cdr3_nt: TGTGCCAGCAGCTTACTAGCGAACACCGGGGAGCTGTTTTTT; d_call: -; v_call: TRBV5-5; clone_size: -; j_call: TRBJ2-2
cdr3_aa: CAARDRGSEKLFF; cdr3_nt: TGTGCCGCCCGGGACAGGGGGTCTGAAAAACTGTTTTTT; d_call: TRBD1; v_call: TRBV27; clone_size: -; j_call: TRBJ1-4
cdr3_aa: CASSNNGRDTQYF; cdr3_nt: TGTGCCAGTAGTAATAATGGGAGAGATACGCAGTATTTT; d_call: -; v_call: TRBV19; clone_size: -; j_call: TRBJ2-3
cdr3_aa: CASSFSDTYNEQFF; cdr3_nt: TGCGCCAGCAGCTTCTCAGATACCTACAATGAGCAGTTCTTC; d_call: -; v_call: TRBV5-1; clone_size: -; j_call: TRBJ2-1
cdr3_aa: CASSQAELVIANYGYTF; cdr3_nt: TGTGCCAGCAGCCAAGCGGAATTGGTGATAGCTAACTATGGCTACACCTTC; d_call: -; v_call: TRBV14; clone_size: -; j_call: TRBJ1-2
cdr3_aa: CASSRWLREKLFF; cdr3_nt: TGTGCCAGTAGTCGGTGGCTGAGGGAAAAACTGTTTTTT; d_call: -; v_call: TRBV19; clone_size: -; j_call: TRBJ1-4
cdr3_aa: CASSLVVTSSEQYF; cdr3_nt: TGCGCCAGCAGCTTGGTAGTGACTAGCAGCGAGCAGTACTTC; d_call: TRBD2; v_call: TRBV5-1; clone_size: -; j_call: TRBJ2-7
cdr3_aa: CASSSGTFRPTEAFF; cdr3_nt: TGCGCCAGCAGCTCCGGGACTTTCCGGCCCACTGAAGCTTTCTTT; d_call: -; v_call: TRBV5-1; clone_size: once; j_call: TRBJ1-1
cdr3_aa: CASSLVSTNEKLFF; cdr3_nt: TGTGCCAGCAGCCTGGTCTCAACTAATGAAAAACTGTTTTTT; d_call: -; v_call: TRBV11-2; clone_size: -; j_call: TRBJ1-4
cdr3_aa: CASSFAGGRISPLHF; cdr3_nt: TGTGCCAGCAGTTTTGCAGGAGGAAGAATTTCACCCCTCCACTTT; d_call: -; v_call: TRBV28; clone_size: -; j_call: TRBJ1-6
cdr3_aa: CASTTGLGSGNTIYF; cdr3_nt: TGTGCCAGCACTACAGGGTTAGGCTCTGGAAACACCATATATTTT; d_call: -; v_call: TRBV6-5; clone_size: -; j_call: TRBJ1-3
cdr3_aa: CGWLNTGELFF; cdr3_nt: TGCGGGTGGTTGAACACCGGGGAGCTGTTTTTT; d_call: -; v_call: TRBV30; clone_size: -; j_call: TRBJ2-2
cdr3_aa: CASTLRPGRGQPQHF; cdr3_nt: TGTGCCAGTACCCTAAGGCCAGGGCGGGGACAGCCCCAGCATTTT; d_call: -; v_call: TRBV19; clone_size: -; j_call: TRBJ1-5
cdr3_aa: CASSSTSGGAVEQFF; cdr3_nt: TGTGCCAGCAGCTCAACTAGCGGGGGGGCTGTTGAGCAGTTCTTC; d_call: TRBD2; v_call: TRBV7-2; clone_size: -; j_call: TRBJ2-1
cdr3_aa: CSVEVAGELFF; cdr3_nt: TGCAGCGTTGAAGTTGCCGGGGAGCTGTTTTTT; d_call: -; v_call: TRBV29-1; clone_size: once; j_call: TRBJ2-2
cdr3_aa: CASSYWGQNNEQFF; cdr3_nt: TGTGCCAGCAGTTACTGGGGGCAGAACAATGAGCAGTTCTTC; d_call: -; v_call: TRBV6-2/TRBV6-3; clone_size: -; j_call: TRBJ2-1
cdr3_aa: CAISETSGTGRAGELFF; cdr3_nt: TGTGCCATCAGTGAGACGTCCGGGACAGGGCGCGCCGGGGAGCTGTTTTTT; d_call: TRBD1; v_call: TRBV10-3; clone_size: -; j_call: TRBJ2-2
cdr3_aa: CASSLGGPNQPQHF; cdr3_nt: TGTGCCAGCAGCTTGGGCGGACCTAATCAGCCCCAGCATTTT; d_call: -; v_call: TRBV5-6; clone_size: -; j_call: TRBJ1-5
cdr3_aa: CASSTPGTKNTIYF; cdr3_nt: TGTGCCAGCAGTACCCCCGGGACCAAAAACACCATATATTTT; d_call: -; v_call: TRBV6-5; clone_size: -; j_call: TRBJ1-3
cdr3_aa: CASNNGQGRGEQYF; cdr3_nt: TGTGCCAGTAACAACGGACAGGGCCGGGGCGAGCAGTACTTC; d_call: TRBD1; v_call: TRBV19; clone_size: -; j_call: TRBJ2-7
cdr3_aa: CASSIQADSNQPQHF; cdr3_nt: TGTGCCAGTAGTATTCAGGCGGATAGCAATCAGCCCCAGCATTTT; d_call: -; v_call: TRBV19; clone_size: -; j_call: TRBJ1-5
cdr3_aa: CASSLLGGAGDTQYF; cdr3_nt: TGTGCCAGCAGCCTTCTCGGGGGGGCCGGAGATACGCAGTATTTT; d_call: TRBD2; v_call: TRBV11-3; clone_size: -; j_call: TRBJ2-3
cdr3_aa: CASSVDADYGYTF; cdr3_nt: TGTGCCAGCTCAGTAGACGCGGACTATGGCTACACCTTC; d_call: -; v_call: TRBV18; clone_size: -; j_call: TRBJ1-2
cdr3_aa: CSLGAPREAFF; cdr3_nt: TGCAGTCTAGGGGCCCCGAGGGAAGCTTTCTTT; d_call: -; v_call: TRBV29-1; clone_size: -; j_call: TRBJ1-1
cdr3_aa: CASSGGTASTDTQYF; cdr3_nt: TGTGCCAGCAGCGGAGGGACGGCTAGCACAGATACGCAGTATTTT; d_call: -; v_call: TRBV11-3; clone_size: -; j_call: TRBJ2-3
cdr3_aa: CASSLARGNTEAFF; cdr3_nt: TGTGCCAGCAGCTTAGCGAGGGGGAACACTGAAGCTTTCTTT; d_call: -; v_call: TRBV7-2; clone_size: -; j_call: TRBJ1-1
cdr3_aa: CASSDPGTGFRGYTF; cdr3_nt: TGTGCCAGCAGTGACCCCGGGACAGGCTTTCGAGGCTACACCTTC; d_call: TRBD1; v_call: TRBV6-4; clone_size: -; j_call: TRBJ1-2
cdr3_aa: CASSYSTPRGLSEQYF; cdr3_nt: TGTGCCAGCAGTTACTCGACCCCCAGGGGGCTGTCCGAGCAGTACTTC; d_call: TRBD1; v_call: TRBV6-2/TRBV6-3; clone_size: -; j_call: TRBJ2-7
cdr3_aa: CASSTGATYEQYF; cdr3_nt: TGCGCCAGCAGCACCGGGGCTACCTACGAGCAGTACTTC; d_call: -; v_call: TRBV5-1; clone_size: -; j_call: TRBJ2-7
cdr3_aa: CASSSTRGVGNTIYF; cdr3_nt: TGTGCCAGCAGCTCCACCAGGGGGGTCGGAAACACCATATATTTT; d_call: TRBD1; v_call: TRBV5-6; clone_size: -; j_call: TRBJ1-3
cdr3_aa: CASSQEPGATNEKLFF; cdr3_nt: TGTGCCAGCAGCCAAGAGCCAGGGGCAACTAATGAAAAACTGTTTTTT; d_call: -; v_call: TRBV4-2; clone_size: -; j_call: TRBJ1-4
cdr3_aa: CASRRGQDLHF; cdr3_nt: TGTGCCAGCAGAAGGGGACAGGACCTCCACTTT; d_call: TRBD1; v_call: TRBV25-1; clone_size: once; j_call: TRBJ1-6
cdr3_aa: CASSLESGLRGTEAFF; cdr3_nt: TGTGCCAGCAGCTTAGAGAGCGGGTTGCGAGGCACTGAAGCTTTCTTT; d_call: -; v_call: TRBV7-2; clone_size: -; j_call: TRBJ1-1
cdr3_aa: CASSLIQSPGNTIYF; cdr3_nt: TGTGCCAGCAGTTTAATTCAGTCCCCTGGAAACACCATATATTTT; d_call: -; v_call: TRBV28; clone_size: -; j_call: TRBJ1-3
cdr3_aa: CASSSQRLAGGYNEQFF; cdr3_nt: TGTGCCAGCAGCTCCCAGAGGCTAGCGGGGGGTTACAATGAGCAGTTCTTC; d_call: TRBD2; v_call: TRBV7-8; clone_size: -; j_call: TRBJ2-1
cdr3_aa: CASSRDLAKNIQYF; cdr3_nt: TGTGCCAGCAGCCGAGATTTAGCCAAAAACATTCAGTACTTC; d_call: -; v_call: TRBV7-8; clone_size: -; j_call: TRBJ2-4
cdr3_aa: CASSGDTRARRSYNSPLHF; cdr3_nt: TGTGCCAGCAGTGGGGACACCCGAGCCCGCAGGTCCTATAATTCACCCCTCCACTTT; d_call: -; v_call: TRBV6-1; clone_size: -; j_call: TRBJ1-6
cdr3_aa: CASRLTGVYGYTF; cdr3_nt: TGTGCCAGCAGATTGACAGGCGTCTATGGCTACACCTTC; d_call: -; v_call: TRBV2; clone_size: -; j_call: TRBJ1-2
cdr3_aa: CASSPDGPEQPQHF; cdr3_nt: TGCGCCAGCAGCCCCGATGGGCCGGAACAGCCCCAGCATTTT; d_call: -; v_call: TRBV5-1; clone_size: few; j_call: TRBJ1-5